The T cell receptor beta chain under discussion was sequenced for a study of cytomegalovirus exposure and HLA in healthy donors. In germline, CDR1 is LGHNA, CDR2 YNFKEQ. The V end was cut by 4 bases, the J end by 3 bases, with 12 bases between. The CDR3 extends over 15 amino acids. Study-wide results and limits: Presence/absence analyses assumed roughly uniform sequencing depth across donors, which may not hold.

This clone turned up a few times. Its specificity is unknown. The PCR was carried out with 60 Vbeta primers and 13 Jbeta primers. Profiling relied on immunoSEQ multiplex PCR, and the TCRdb table lists in-frame clones only, not all of them. The sample contains 100,000 to 150,000 clones, approximately 80% of which appear only once. The V gene is TRBV4-2, the J gene TRBJ2-2, with D possibly TRBD1 on 6 matching bases. The sequenced sample consisted of PBMCs. The clonotype originates from a girl aged 2 to 10 in good health and CMV-seronegative. Written as DNA, the CDR3 is TGTGCCAGCAGCCCCAGGACAGCTGACACCGGGGAGCTGTTTTTT. Translated: CASSPRTADTGELFF.